Each of the 5 T cell receptor beta chains below was sequenced from the same sample in a study of T cells in Graves' hyperthyroidism and ophthalmopathy. Amplification of TCR beta CDR3 regions was performed using RNA transcripts as template. The study used the HTBI primer set for a first-round RT-PCR of the TCR CDR3. TCRdb analysed the multiplex PCR reads with MiXCR anew, one entry per CDR3 protein. There are roughly 740,000 distinct CDR3 sequences in the sample; about 16% occur only once, and around 8% lies in the top ten. The sequencing input was blood. These receptors were obtained from a man younger than 35 with Graves' hyperthyroidism.

This rearrangement joins TRBV19 to TRBJ1-4; D is possibly TRBD1 (5 bases). Per the germline V gene, CDR1 is LNHDA and CDR2 is SQIVND (reference sequence). This CDR3 has 13 amino acids. The V and J ends lost 7 bases and 8 bases respectively, with 14 bases between them. The CDR3, as DNA: TGTGCCAGTATGGAAAGGGGACGAGAAAAACTGTTTTTT. Encoded protein: CASMERGREKLFF.

This clonotype was detected many times. This chain connects TRBV11-2 to TRBJ2-7; TRBD2 might be the D (7 bases). Between the trimmed V and J ends, which lost 3 bases and 1 base, there was a span of 16 bases. Germline loops: CDR1 SGHAT, CDR2 FQNNGV. The CDR3 spans 16 residues. CDR3 nucleotides: TGTGCCAGCAGCTTCACCGGGGGGCGCGGGTCCTACGAGCAGTACTTC. It yields the protein CASSFTGGRGSYEQYF.

There are a few counts of this clonotype. The chain employs TRBV20-1 and TRBJ2-7, with 8 bases lining up with TRBD2. With 8 bases clipped from V and 2 bases from J, the junction kept 8 bases outside the gene matches. The CDR3 loop spans 13 amino acids. The germline CDR1 and CDR2 sequences are DFQATT and SNEGSKA (reference sequence). CDR3 sequence: CSYQTSGAYEQYF. CDR3 DNA: TGCAGTTACCAAACTAGCGGAGCCTACGAGCAGTACTTC.

This clonotype has ten or more counts. The J gene is TRBJ2-5, the V gene TRBV7-3; 11 nucleotides agree with TRBD2. The junction had 3 bases not matched to a gene; V was cut back by 5 bases and J by 1 base. Germline V gene sequence: CDR1 SGHTA, CDR2 FQGTGA. This CDR3 has 15 residues. The CDR3 here is CASSALAGGQETQYF. The DNA of the CDR3 is TGTGCCAGCAGCGCCCTAGCGGGGGGCCAAGAGACCCAGTACTTC. The variable domain in full, with the rest retrieved from reference TRBV7-3 and TRBJ2-5, is GAGVSQTPSNKVTEKGKYVELRCDPISGHTALYWYRQSLGQGPEFLIYFQGTGAADDSGLPNDRFFAVRPEGSVSTLKIQRTERGDSAVYLCASSALAGGQETQYFGPGTRLLVL.

In regard to this clonotype: A much larger clone differs from this one at a single base, so this may be a read error. The chain is built from TRBV29-1 and TRBJ1-1, with 7 bases that match TRBD1. Germline CDR1 and CDR2: SQVTM and ANQGSEA. There are 12 residues in the CDR3. Trimming cost V 7 bases and J 3 bases; bases outside gene matches: 5. CDR3 bases: TGCAGCGCTGCAGGGGGTTACACTGAAGCTTTCTTT. As protein: CSAAGGYTEAFF.